Listed below are T cell receptor beta chains from one sample, sequenced in a study of T cells after yellow fever vaccination. MiXCR, run by TCRdb on the 5' RACE reads, gives a single entry per CDR3 protein. The sample holds just over 300,000 distinct CDR3 sequences, around 4% seen once. Sequences were derived from PBMCs, sampled on the day of the yellow fever booster vaccination. The origin of the receptors is a man aged 18 to 29 who received the YFV17D yellow fever vaccine. CDR3s include the opening cysteine and the closing phenylalanine or tryptophan. Fields, in order: V gene, J gene, CDR3 protein.

V: TRBV29-1
J: TRBJ2-5
CDR3: CSVEDRVGVRETQYF

V: TRBV4-2
J: TRBJ1-1
CDR3: CASSQGPGNTEAFF

V: TRBV25-1
J: TRBJ1-4
CDR3: CASSEGSWRGSEKLFF

V: TRBV5-1
J: TRBJ1-1
CDR3: CASSLALSPNTEAFF

V: TRBV10-3
J: TRBJ1-3
CDR3: CAIGISGNTIYF

V: TRBV28
J: TRBJ1-1
CDR3: CASSSHGTGWGMGTEAFF

V: TRBV5-4
J: TRBJ2-5
CDR3: CASSPKPGGLLGGETQYF

V: TRBV7-9
J: TRBJ2-2
CDR3: CASRRRAGSNTGELFF

V: TRBV9
J: TRBJ2-1
CDR3: CASSVGANNEQFF

V: TRBV5-1
J: TRBJ2-5
CDR3: CASSRGLGDGGGETQYF

V: TRBV12-3/TRBV12-4
J: TRBJ2-3
CDR3: CASSSDWTPTDTQYF

V: TRBV2
J: TRBJ2-3
CDR3: CASRVGPSTDTQYF

V: TRBV5-1
J: TRBJ2-5
CDR3: CASSFSAGGETQYF

V: TRBV7-9
J: TRBJ1-6
CDR3: CASSLQGHSAGNSPLHF

V: TRBV2
J: TRBJ1-1
CDR3: CASSVGGEAFF

V: TRBV5-1
J: TRBJ1-1
CDR3: CASSFPGQGAAEAFF

V: TRBV7-9
J: TRBJ2-6
CDR3: CASRPGRSSGANVLTF